This entry lists 27 T cell receptor beta chains sequenced from one sample in a study of T-cell memory formation after mild COVID-19 (dated by TCRdb to about 2021). The protocol used for the library was 5' RACE. TCRdb lists the instrument as Illumina NovaSeq 6000. Clones were called with MiXCR by TCRdb after fastp trimmed the public reads at Q25, and only in-frame beta chains were retained. Under each unique CDR3 protein, matching rows form one entry showing the most common genes and DNA. Here the sample has about 90,000 distinct CDR3 sequences; approximately 13% occur a single time. The ten top clones hold around a quarter of the sample. The sequenced material came from PBMCs or a T cell subset sorted from them (not recorded which). Source of these receptors: an adult woman who had mild COVID-19 (a few samples of this study predate the infection). The sample titles of this study are shuffled in the database, so cell type and time point are left out; the donor was told from shared clones.

J is TRBJ2-3 and V is TRBV15; D is unclear. Trimming took off 0 bases at V and 2 bases at J, with 9 bases between the two ends. This CDR3 has 15 amino acids. Germline CDR1 LNHNV, CDR2 YYDKDF (reference sequence). The CDR3 region has the DNA TGTGCCACCAGCAGAGATGACGGTTACACAGATACGCAGTATTTT. The encoded protein is CATSRDDGYTDTQYF.

This clonotype has more than one count but fewer than ten. The gene calls are TRBV4-1 and TRBJ1-1, with D maybe TRBD1 (5 bases). Germline assignment: CDR1 MGHRA and CDR2 YSYEKL. V was trimmed by 0 bases and J by 1 base, leaving 9 bases between them. The length of the CDR3 is 15 residues. The CDR3 reads CASSQEAGPNTEAFF. The CDR3 DNA sequence: TGCGCCAGCAGCCAAGAAGCAGGGCCGAACACTGAAGCTTTCTTT.

The J gene is TRBJ2-1, the V gene TRBV14; the match to TRBD1 covers 9 bases. The trim removed 1 base at V and 8 bases at J, leaving 12 bases unmatched. CDR1 and CDR2 (germline): SGHDN, FVKESK. The CDR3 is made up of 17 amino acids. The CDR3 sequence is CASSQGGTGTGWYEQFF. The CDR3 coding sequence is TGTGCCAGCAGCCAAGGGGGGACCGGGACAGGGTGGTATGAGCAGTTCTTC.

The CDR3 protein is CSVEGTGDLNEQFF. CDR3 DNA sequence: TGCAGCGTGGAGGGGACAGGGGACCTCAATGAGCAGTTCTTC. The rearrangement uses TRBV29-1 and TRBJ2-1, with TRBD1 matching over 10 bases. Unmatched junction bases numbered 8, after V lost 6 bases and J lost 6 bases. The germline V gene has CDR1 SQVTM and CDR2 ANQGSEA. The CDR3 loop spans 14 amino acids.

This clonotype has a handful of counts. The rearrangement links TRBV4-2 to TRBJ2-7; 7 bases fit TRBD1. This CDR3 has 15 amino acids. Germline trimming cut 0 bases from V and 0 bases from J; bases unmatched to any gene: 2. Germline-derived CDR1 and CDR2 are LGHNA and YNFKEQ. In nucleotides, the CDR3 is TGTGCCAGCAGCCAAGACAGGGGGTTCTCCTACGAGCAGTACTTC. Translating gives CASSQDRGFSYEQYF.

This clonotype was recorded a few times. V usage is TRBV5-1 and J usage is TRBJ1-1; 8 bases align to TRBD1. V shed 5 bases and J 4 bases; nucleotides not matched to a gene: 10. Per germline, CDR1 SGHRS and CDR2 YFSETQ. This CDR3 comprises 15 residues. The CDR3 protein is CASSSTGGDGTEAFF. The CDR3 DNA follows: TGCGCCAGCAGTTCTACAGGGGGTGATGGCACTGAAGCTTTCTTT.

This clonotype has a handful of counts. The chain links TRBV7-6 to TRBJ2-7; possibly TRBD1 or TRBD2 for D (5 bases each). The CDR3 has 15 residues. The germline V gene encodes CDR1 SGHVS and CDR2 FNYEAQ. Between the trimmed V and J ends, which lost 0 bases and 5 bases, there was a span of 14 bases. CDR3 DNA: TGTGCCAGCAGCTTAGCGGCGTCCAGGGACCACGAGCAGTACTTC. Protein sequence: CASSLAASRDHEQYF. Complete variable domain (other parts from reference TRBV7-6 and TRBJ2-7): GAGVSQSPRYKVTKRGQDVALRCDPISGHVSLYWYRQALGQGPEFLTYFNYEAQQDKSGLPNDRFSAERPEGSISTLTIQRTEQRDSAMYRCASSLAASRDHEQYFGPGTRLTVT.

The genes are TRBV15 and TRBJ2-5; D gene uncertain. CDR1 LNHNV and CDR2 YYDKDF come from the germline V gene (reference sequence). V was pared by 0 bases and J by 9 bases, with 11 bases between. The CDR3 totals 13 residues. The CDR3: CATSRDMAEPQYF. DNA for the CDR3: TGTGCCACCAGCAGAGATATGGCCGAACCCCAGTACTTC.

This clonotype was found many times. The chain employs TRBV20-1 and TRBJ2-5, with a weak D call TRBD2 (6 bases). Germline V gene lookup returns CDR1 DFQATT and CDR2 SNEGSKA (reference sequence). Trimming removed 5 bases at V and 5 bases at J, with 12 bases between. The length of the CDR3 is 12 residues. In DNA, the CDR3 is TGCAGTGCTCGGGGGTTTCGGGAGACCCAGTACTTC. It specifies CSARGFRETQYF.

There are a few counts of this clonotype. The chain couples TRBV6-5 to TRBJ2-7; tentatively, D is TRBD1 (6 bases). The CDR3 has 12 amino acids. CDR1 and CDR2 from the germline V gene are MNHEY and SVGAGI. Trimming pared 5 bases from V and 6 bases from J, leaving 11 bases between. CDR3 residues: CASSLTGTEQYF. The CDR3 DNA is TGTGCCAGCAGTCTAACAGGGACCGAGCAGTACTTC.

The J gene is TRBJ2-3, the V gene TRBV12-3 or TRBV12-4; D remains ambiguous. CDR3 length: 14 residues. The V gene lost 3 bases and the J gene lost 3 bases, with 10 bases spanning the gap. The CDR3 nucleotides are TGTGCCAGCAGTTTGAGACTCCTTACAGATACGCAGTATTTT. Translating it yields CASSLRLLTDTQYF.

The V and J genes are TRBV12-3 or TRBV12-4 and TRBJ2-2; D is undetermined. V gave up 6 bases and J gave up 5 bases, with 4 bases separating them. CDR3 size: 11 residues. CDR3 amino acids: CASRGTGELFF. CDR3 bases: TGTGCCAGCAGGGGAACCGGGGAGCTGTTTTTT.

The chain combines TRBV3-1 with TRBJ2-7, with 9 bases aligning to TRBD1. The CDR3 has 16 residues. V shed 0 bases and J 5 bases; nucleotides not matched to a gene: 8. CDR1 and CDR2 (germline): LGHDT, YNNKEL (reference sequence). The CDR3 loop reads CASSQDLGTGNHEQYF. CDR3 DNA: TGTGCCAGCAGCCAAGATTTGGGGACAGGGAACCACGAGCAGTACTTC.

A few counts support this clonotype. The chain links TRBV4-1 to TRBJ2-3, with 7 bases identical to TRBD2. There are 17 residues in the CDR3. With 1 base clipped from V and 0 bases from J, the junction kept 7 bases outside the gene matches. Looked up from germline, CDR1 is MGHRA and CDR2 is YSYEKL. CDR3 in amino acids: CASSQGSLGGSTDTQYF. Written as DNA, the CDR3 is TGCGCCAGCAGCCAAGGCTCTCTGGGGGGGAGCACAGATACGCAGTATTTT.

The V call is TRBV7-9, the J call TRBJ2-7; TRBD1 is a possible D gene (6 bases). The CDR3 has 12 residues. Per the germline V gene, CDR1 is SEHNR and CDR2 is FQNEAQ (reference sequence). V lost 4 bases, J lost 4 bases, and 8 bases lay in between. CDR3 DNA: TGTGCCAGCAGCTCACAGGGTTACGAGCAGTACTTC. It yields the protein CASSSQGYEQYF.

This clonotype came up a few times. The chain couples TRBV12-3 or TRBV12-4 to TRBJ2-1; 15 nucleotides line up with TRBD2. V trimming: 4 bases; J trimming: 10 bases; junction bases outside the gene matches: 8. CDR3 length equals 16 residues. CDR3 sequence: CASSSRTSGGAWEQFF. The CDR3 DNA follows: TGTGCCAGCAGTTCCCGGACTAGCGGGGGGGCTTGGGAGCAGTTCTTC.

This clonotype showed up just a few times. The gene calls are TRBV29-1 and TRBJ2-7; 14 nucleotides match TRBD2. V gave up 7 bases and J gave up 6 bases; unmatched junction bases: 5. Germline assignment: CDR1 SQVTM and CDR2 ANQGSEA. The CDR3 has 13 amino acids. This CDR3 reads CSAGTSGRSEQYF. CDR3 nucleotides: TGCAGCGCAGGGACTAGCGGGAGATCCGAGCAGTACTTC.

V is TRBV7-8 and J is TRBJ2-1; D possibly corresponds to TRBD2 (6 bases). This CDR3 comprises 16 residues. Germline CDR1 SGHVS, CDR2 FQNEAQ. The V gene lost 0 bases and the J gene lost 6 bases, with 15 bases spanning the gap. The CDR3 region has the DNA TGTGCCAGCAGCTTAGCGAGGGCGGGGTGGGTCAATGAGCAGTTCTTC. This encodes CASSLARAGWVNEQFF.

This clonotype occurred a few times. The chain employs TRBV4-2 and TRBJ2-3; D might be TRBD2 (6 bases). The CDR3 has 17 amino acids. V dropped 0 bases and J dropped 1 base, with 14 bases sitting between them. Germline CDR1 reads LGHNA; CDR2 reads YNFKEQ. The CDR3 here is CASSQDRTRLGTDTQYF. The DNA of the CDR3 is TGTGCCAGCAGCCAAGATAGGACTCGACTAGGCACAGATACGCAGTATTTT.

In this sample, this clonotype turned up many times. The genes are TRBV6-5 and TRBJ2-7; the D is unclear. Trimming took 2 bases from V and 6 from J, leaving 14 bases between them. In germline, CDR1 is MNHEY, CDR2 SVGAGI. The CDR3 sequence is 14 residues long. The chain's CDR3 is CASSYDGAWGEQYF. Here the CDR3 DNA reads TGTGCCAGCAGTTACGACGGAGCCTGGGGCGAGCAGTACTTC.

This clonotype was seen many times. This chain connects TRBV7-9 to TRBJ2-7; 8 bases map to TRBD1. J was trimmed by 1 base and V by 2 bases; bases with no gene match: 7. CDR3 size: 16 residues. Per the germline V gene, CDR1 is SEHNR and CDR2 is FQNEAQ (reference sequence). The CDR3 DNA reads TGTGCCAGCAGCTTATTTGACAGGGGCCATTCCTACGAGCAGTACTTC. Translating gives CASSLFDRGHSYEQYF.

This clonotype was seen ten or more times. This chain uses TRBV3-1 with TRBJ2-7, with D unclear. Germline CDR1 and CDR2: LGHDT and YNNKEL (reference sequence). The CDR3 spans 12 residues. V gave up 0 bases and J gave up 5 bases, with 5 bases separating them. In DNA form, the CDR3 reads TGTGCCAGCAGCCAAGATCGACACGAGCAGTACTTC. The encoded protein is CASSQDRHEQYF.

This clonotype was counted many times. The V call is TRBV29-1, the J call TRBJ2-7; TRBD1 matches at 11 bases. Germline V gene sequence: CDR1 SQVTM, CDR2 ANQGSEA. J was trimmed by 6 bases and V by 4 bases; bases with no gene match: 8. This CDR3 contains 14 residues. The CDR3 coding sequence is TGCAGCGTTGGGGGGACAGGGGGAGAAGGCGAGCAGTACTTC. Translation: CSVGGTGGEGEQYF.

This clonotype was seen a handful of times. The chain employs TRBV20-1 and TRBJ1-2; D remains ambiguous. CDR3 length: 14 amino acids. The V gene's germline CDR1 is DFQATT and CDR2 SNEGSKA (reference sequence). V shed 3 bases and J shed 0 bases, with 11 bases lying between them. CDR3 residues: CSASPAVSNYGYTF. CDR3 in DNA: TGCAGTGCTAGTCCGGCAGTCTCTAACTATGGCTACACCTTC.

This clonotype has just a few counts. The chain employs TRBV11-2 and TRBJ2-6; either TRBD1 or TRBD2 may fit D (6 bases each). Germline CDR1 reads SGHAT; CDR2 reads FQNNGV. V lost 3 bases and J 0 bases, leaving 9 bases between the germline ends. The CDR3 is 16 amino acids. This chain's CDR3 is CASSLGGFSGANVLTF. CDR3 bases: TGTGCCAGCAGCTTGGGGGGCTTCTCTGGGGCCAACGTCCTGACTTTC.

This chain uses TRBV19 with TRBJ2-3; a weak D match, TRBD2 (5 bases). Germline assignment: CDR1 LNHDA and CDR2 SQIVND (reference sequence). V gave up 5 bases and J gave up 1 base, with 7 bases separating them. This CDR3 contains 13 residues. CDR3 bases: TGTGCCAGTAGTCACGGGGGCACAGATACGCAGTATTTT. Protein sequence: CASSHGGTDTQYF.

The V call is TRBV12-3 or TRBV12-4, the J call TRBJ2-4, with a possible D match to TRBD1 (5 bases). With 2 bases removed from V and 6 bases from J, the gap between germline ends came to 8 bases. The CDR3 spans 13 residues. The CDR3 sequence is CASSLIDRNIQYF. In DNA, the CDR3 is TGTGCCAGCAGTTTAATAGACAGAAACATTCAGTACTTC.